Below, one T cell receptor beta chain is given with its context. This entry comes from a study of blood T cells in healthy people across ages. Through a sample-barcoded 5' primer and a J-beta primer mix, a second PCR was run for roughly 7 to 11 cycles. TCRdb processed the 5' RACE reads anew with MiXCR; each CDR3 protein has one entry. The table shows fewer than 800,000 distinct CDR3 sequences, with roughly 25% occurring only once. Per germline, CDR1 SGHRS and CDR2 YFSETQ. Between the trimmed V and J ends, which lost 5 bases and 0 bases, there was a span of 11 bases. CDR3 length: 15 residues. This sample also appeared in a second study, on T cells of mothers and their children. From that report: In related and unrelated pairs alike, thymic selection shapes TCR recombination output, with inherited differences minor.

The rearrangement joins TRBV5-1 to TRBJ1-4, with D perhaps TRBD1 (5 bases). Sequencing was performed on blood. This receptor was obtained from a boy aged 5-17 years in good health. The CDR3 bases are TGCGCCAGCAGGGGGGACGGAGCAACTAATGAAAAACTGTTTTTT. Amino acid sequence: CASRGDGATNEKLFF.